This passage covers 28 T cell receptor beta chains from one sample sequenced in a study of T-cell reconstitution after alpha-beta-depleted transplantation in children (TCRdb year 2016). Libraries were made using PCR. The run used an Illumina HiSeq 2500. TCR library preparation used molecular barcoding, with unique molecular identifiers applied to normalize quantification of the TCRbeta repertoire. Starting from the raw public reads, TCRdb applied fastp trimming at Q25, assembled clones with MiXCR and retained in-frame beta chains. For every CDR3 protein sequence, its rows merge into one entry that carries the most common genes and DNA. The sample table holds some 550,000 distinct CDR3 sequences, of which around 18% were seen once. The top ten constitute roughly 3.3% of the sample. The source material was PBMCs from the stem cell graft donor, sampled from the stem cell graft. All receptors come from a human donor who donated a stem cell graft to a child with acute lymphoblastic leukemia.

The sample holds a few counts of this clonotype. The V and J genes are TRBV19 and TRBJ2-7; 8 positions match TRBD2. Looked up from germline, CDR1 is LNHDA and CDR2 is SQIVND (reference sequence). The trim removed 5 bases at V and 3 bases at J, leaving 12 bases unmatched. The CDR3 sequence is 16 residues long. The CDR3 DNA is TGTGCCAGTAGTCCGGGAGGGAGGGACACCCTCTACGAGCAGTACTTC. It yields the protein CASSPGGRDTLYEQYF.

This clonotype has just a few counts. CDR3 in amino acids: CASSRKGTLNTEAFF. CDR3 in DNA: TGTGCCAGCAGTCGAAAAGGGACCTTGAACACTGAAGCTTTCTTT. The chain combines TRBV25-1 with TRBJ1-1, with a possible D match to TRBD1 (5 bases). Germline V gives CDR1 MGHDK, CDR2 SYGVNS. The V and J ends lost 5 bases and 0 bases respectively, with 13 bases between them. This CDR3 is built from 15 residues.

This clonotype was counted only a few times. This sequence joins TRBV12-5 and TRBJ1-1; 8 bases align to TRBD1. Germline lookup yields CDR1 LGHNT and CDR2 FRNRAP. This CDR3 spans 17 amino acids. V lost 7 bases to trimming and J lost 5 bases; unmatched junction nucleotides: 18. CDR3 protein: CASVFGALGRGRTEAFF. CDR3 coding DNA: TGTGCTAGTGTTTTTGGGGCCCTAGGCAGGGGGCGAACTGAAGCTTTCTTT.

This clonotype was recorded a few times. The chain links TRBV29-1 to TRBJ1-2, with D unclear. The V gene lost 4 bases and the J gene lost 3 bases, with 15 bases spanning the gap. The germline CDR1 and CDR2 sequences are SQVTM and ANQGSEA. The CDR3 is 14 residues long. This CDR3 reads CSVGEQQTHYGYTF. CDR3 DNA sequence: TGCAGCGTTGGCGAGCAACAGACCCACTATGGCTACACCTTC.

This clonotype came up a few times. V is TRBV9 and J is TRBJ2-1, with 8 bases lining up with TRBD1. V gave up 3 bases and J gave up 3 bases; unmatched junction bases: 5. Germline-derived CDR1 and CDR2 are SGDLS and YYNGEE. The CDR3 contains 15 residues. The CDR3 DNA sequence: TGTGCCAGCAGCGCCGACAGGGGAGTCTACAATGAGCAGTTCTTC. As protein: CASSADRGVYNEQFF.

This clonotype was counted once. This sequence joins TRBV5-1 and TRBJ2-1; TRBD2 matches at 7 bases. The CDR3 runs 16 residues. Losses at the gene ends were 1 base for V and 8 bases for J; bases not matched to a gene: 12. Germline CDR1 SGHRS, CDR2 YFSETQ. CDR3 coding DNA: TGCGCCAGCAGCTTGAAATCTCGCGGGAGCTCGGATGAGCAGTTCTTC. This codes for CASSLKSRGSSDEQFF. Using reference TRBV5-1 and TRBJ2-1 for the parts outside the CDR3, the full variable domain is KAGVTQTPRYLIKTRGQQVTLSCSPISGHRSVSWYQQTPGQGLQFLFEYFSETQRNKGNFPGRFSGRQFSNSRSEMNVSTLELGDSALYLCASSLKSRGSSDEQFFGPGTRLTVL.

The chain uses TRBV29-1 and TRBJ2-2; unclear D gene. Per germline, CDR1 SQVTM and CDR2 ANQGSEA. V lost 1 base and J 6 bases, leaving 15 bases between the germline ends. This CDR3 comprises 15 residues. The CDR3 spells CSVEVGPSRAGELFF. The CDR3 nucleotides read TGCAGCGTTGAAGTGGGCCCTAGTCGGGCCGGGGAGCTGTTTTTT.

This clonotype has only a few counts. This chain connects TRBV5-5 to TRBJ2-1; 10 bases agree with TRBD1. V gave up 1 base and J gave up 6 bases; unmatched junction bases: 13. The CDR3 sequence is 18 residues long. Germline V lookup: CDR1 SGHKS, CDR2 YYEKEE (reference sequence). CDR3 sequence: CASSLMVFRDRGTNEQFF. The CDR3, as DNA: TGTGCCAGCAGCTTGATGGTCTTCCGGGACAGGGGCACCAATGAGCAGTTCTTC.

The chain uses TRBV9 and TRBJ1-2; possibly TRBD1 for D (6 bases). The germline V gene has CDR1 SGDLS and CDR2 YYNGEE. The CDR3 has 13 amino acids. Trimming took off 2 bases at V and 2 bases at J, with 7 bases between the two ends. In DNA form, the CDR3 reads TGTGCCAGCAGCGTGACAGGAAACTATGGCTACACCTTC. Translating it yields CASSVTGNYGYTF.

This clonotype was seen a few times. The genes are TRBV5-5 and TRBJ1-1; no definite D call. V dropped 4 bases and J dropped 3 bases, with 16 bases sitting between them. This CDR3 comprises 15 residues. Germline CDR1 reads SGHKS; CDR2 reads YYEKEE (reference sequence). CDR3 in DNA: TGTGCCAGCAGCAGGACGAACGGGGAGTACACTGAAGCTTTCTTT. It translates to CASSRTNGEYTEAFF. The variable domain in full, completed from reference TRBV5-5 and TRBJ1-1, reads DAGVTQSPTHLIKTRGQQVTLRCSPISGHKSVSWYQQVLGQGPQFIFQYYEKEERGRGNFPDRFSARQFPNYSSELNVNALLLGDSALYLCASSRTNGEYTEAFFGQGTRLTVV.

This clonotype was recorded only once. The genes are TRBV7-8 and TRBJ2-2; 11 positions agree with TRBD2. The V gene end was trimmed by 3 bases and the J gene end by 1 base; junction bases not matched to a gene: 4. From germline, CDR1 is SGHVS and CDR2 FQNEAQ. The CDR3 consists of 17 residues. The CDR3: CASSLRTSGLNTGELFF. Here the CDR3 DNA reads TGTGCCAGCAGCTTGAGGACTAGCGGGTTGAACACCGGGGAGCTGTTTTTT.

Turning to this clonotype: This sequence may be a read error, since a much larger clone differs from it by one base. This rearrangement joins TRBV7-9 to TRBJ2-4, with D perhaps being TRBD1 or TRBD2 (5 bases each). This CDR3 contains 12 residues. V was trimmed by 7 bases and J by 12 bases, leaving 16 bases between them. CDR1 and CDR2 (germline): SEHNR, FQNEAQ (reference sequence). The DNA for the CDR3 is TGTGCCAGCACCATAGCTTCCGGGGCTCAGTACTTC. Translation gives CASTIASGAQYF.

The rearrangement links TRBV5-1 to TRBJ2-2; D is possibly TRBD2 (6 bases). V was shortened by 1 base and J by 3 bases, with 19 bases between the two germline ends. The CDR3 loop spans 18 amino acids. Germline CDR1 SGHRS, CDR2 YFSETQ. Written as DNA, the CDR3 is TGCGCCAGCAGCTTGAATCAGCCAGGGAGGCTGCACACCGGGGAGCTGTTTTTT. Its protein product is CASSLNQPGRLHTGELFF.

V and J are TRBV9 and TRBJ1-4, with 7 positions matching TRBD1. Per the germline V gene, CDR1 is SGDLS and CDR2 is YYNGEE. With 3 bases clipped from V and 8 bases from J, the junction kept 10 bases outside the gene matches. The CDR3 length is 15 residues. CDR3 region: CASSAGGTEKEKLFF. CDR3 nucleotides: TGTGCCAGCAGCGCTGGGGGGACAGAGAAGGAAAAACTGTTTTTT.

This clonotype was counted only a few times. The rearrangement links TRBV13 to TRBJ1-1; no definite D call. V was cut by 4 bases and J by 7 bases, with 10 bases left in between. Germline CDR1 is PRHDT and CDR2 is FYEKMQ (reference sequence). The CDR3 length is 12 residues. CDR3: CASSSGTFEAFF. The CDR3 bases are TGTGCCAGCAGCTCCGGTACATTTGAAGCTTTCTTT.

V is TRBV20-1 and J is TRBJ2-7; 7 bases are a match to TRBD2. CDR3 length: 14 amino acids. Trimming removed 3 bases from V and 0 bases from J; junction bases left unmatched: 5. The germline CDR1 and CDR2 sequences are DFQATT and SNEGSKA (reference sequence). The CDR3 region is CSASTREHSYEQYF. The DNA for the CDR3 is TGCAGTGCTAGCACGCGGGAGCACTCCTACGAGCAGTACTTC.

This clonotype was seen a handful of times. V gene TRBV11-2 combines with J gene TRBJ2-2; 9 bases line up with TRBD2. The CDR3 contains 18 residues. Germline V gene data show CDR1 as SGHAT and CDR2 as FQNNGV. With 6 bases clipped from V and 0 bases from J, the junction kept 11 bases outside the gene matches. The CDR3 sequence: CASSSPLRLAANTGELFF. The CDR3 DNA reads TGTGCCAGCAGTTCCCCCCTACGACTAGCGGCGAACACCGGGGAGCTGTTTTTT.

The chain couples TRBV12-3 or TRBV12-4 to TRBJ2-1, with 7 nucleotides matching TRBD1. There are 15 residues in the CDR3. J gave up 5 bases and V 6 bases, and 10 bases lay outside the gene matches. DNA for the CDR3: TGTGCCAGCAGCTCGGACAGGCTACCCAACAATGAGCAGTTCTTC. Amino acid sequence: CASSSDRLPNNEQFF.

In its sample, this clonotype was seen a few times. CDR3 sequence (DNA): TGTGCCAGCAGCTCGTATAGCGGGTCCTCCTACGAGCAGTACTTC. This gives the protein CASSSYSGSSYEQYF. The rearrangement uses TRBV7-2 and TRBJ2-7; 7 bases line up with TRBD2. Trimming at V came to 4 bases and at J to 0 bases, leaving 6 bases not matched to a gene. This CDR3 is built from 15 residues. In germline, CDR1 is SGHTA, CDR2 FQGNSA.

This clonotype was counted between two and nine times. The CDR3 protein is CSARPGHPRGGYTF. The CDR3 bases are TGCAGTGCTAGACCAGGACATCCGAGGGGGGGCTACACCTTC. This rearrangement joins TRBV20-1 to TRBJ1-2; possible D gene TRBD1, 6 bases. From germline, CDR1 is DFQATT and CDR2 SNEGSKA (reference sequence). This CDR3 is 14 amino acids long. Between the trimmed V and J ends, which lost 2 bases and 8 bases, there was a span of 18 bases.

V gene TRBV28 combines with J gene TRBJ2-5; possibly TRBD1 for D (6 bases). V was trimmed by 5 bases and J by 5 bases, leaving 12 bases between them. Germline loops: CDR1 MDHEN, CDR2 SYDVKM. This CDR3 is 13 amino acids long. The CDR3 bases are TGTGCCAGCAGTCACCAGGGGTGGGAGACCCAGTACTTC. This sequence encodes CASSHQGWETQYF.

This clonotype was detected only a few times. The chain recombines TRBV11-3 with TRBJ2-6; no reliable D call. This CDR3 spans 13 amino acids. V shed 6 bases and J shed 2 bases, with 5 bases lying between them. Germline V gene sequence: CDR1 SGHNT, CDR2 YENEEA. Here the CDR3 reads CASRETGANVLTF. CDR3 bases: TGTGCCAGCAGGGAAACTGGGGCCAACGTCCTGACTTTC.

The chain uses TRBV5-1 and TRBJ2-1, with a tentative D call TRBD2 (6 bases). CDR1 and CDR2 from the germline V gene are SGHRS and YFSETQ. With 1 base removed from V and 3 bases from J, the gap between germline ends came to 17 bases. The CDR3 is 17 residues long. CDR3 DNA sequence: TGCGCCAGCAGCTTGATCCAGGGTAGCGGCCTCTACAATGAGCAGTTCTTC. This codes for CASSLIQGSGLYNEQFF.

The V and J genes are TRBV12-3 or TRBV12-4 and TRBJ2-2, with a weak D call TRBD1 (5 bases). This CDR3 contains 16 residues. The germline V and J ends were trimmed by 7 bases and 1 base, with 16 bases remaining between them. The CDR3 bases are TGTGCCAGCAAGGGCCCAGAGGACATGAACACCGGGGAGCTGTTTTTT. Translated: CASKGPEDMNTGELFF.

In this sample, this clonotype turned up a few times. This chain uses TRBV5-1 with TRBJ1-2; TRBD1 might be the D (5 bases). The CDR3 consists of 15 residues. Germline V gives CDR1 SGHRS, CDR2 YFSETQ. The V gene lost 0 bases and the J gene lost 1 base, with 10 bases spanning the gap. CDR3 coding DNA: TGCGCCAGCAGCTTGGCCGGGGGGATTAACTATGGCTACACCTTC. Translated: CASSLAGGINYGYTF.

This clonotype occurred a few times. The chain has TRBV12-5 and TRBJ2-3; D is ambiguous. Trimming shortened V by 3 bases and J by 1 base, and 11 bases separated the two germline ends. Germline CDR1 is LGHNT and CDR2 is FRNRAP. The CDR3 is made up of 15 amino acids. This CDR3 is CASGFRTRGTDTQYF. The CDR3, as DNA: TGTGCTAGTGGTTTCCGGACCAGAGGCACAGATACGCAGTATTTT.

This clonotype was seen a handful of times. This chain links TRBV12-3 or TRBV12-4 with TRBJ1-1; D unresolved. Trimming left V 4 bases short and J 10 bases short, with 19 bases between. This CDR3 has 14 residues. This CDR3 is CASSSQVGLYGAFF. For the CDR3, the DNA is TGTGCCAGCAGTTCCCAGGTGGGCCTTTATGGAGCTTTCTTT.

This clonotype showed up just a few times. The gene calls are TRBV5-1 and TRBJ2-1; a possible D gene is TRBD1 (6 bases). The CDR3 runs 16 residues. Germline CDR1 is SGHRS and CDR2 is YFSETQ. V lost 0 bases to trimming and J lost 11 bases, with 21 bases between them. In DNA, the CDR3 is TGCGCCAGCAGCTTGGAGGTCCAGGGGTACGCCGGGCAGCAGTTCTTC. It codes for CASSLEVQGYAGQQFF.